The 10 T cell receptor beta chains below come from one sample, sequenced in a study of T cell responses to AZD1222 COVID-19 vaccine. Data came from immunoSEQ multiplex PCR; TCRdb stores just in-frame clones and leaves some out. The sample lists 75,000 to 85,000 clones; roughly nine tenths were seen once. Sequencing was performed on peripheral blood, taken on day 0 of AZD1222 vaccination. The origin of the receptors is an adult in good health.

This clone occurred once. The rearrangement joins TRBV4-2 to TRBJ2-7, with D unclear. Germline values: CDR1 LGHNA, CDR2 YNFKEQ. The CDR3 extends over 15 amino acids. V was cut by 2 bases and J by 3 bases, with 14 bases left in between. The CDR3 loop reads CASSQNLQNLYEQYF. The CDR3, as DNA: TGTGCCAGCAGCCAAAATTTGCAGAATCTCTACGAGCAGTACTTC.

The rearrangement links TRBV21-1 to TRBJ1-5. TRBV21-1 is flagged as a pseudogene. There are 17 residues in the CDR3. The DNA of the CDR3 is TGTGCCAGCAGCAAAGGCCAGGGGAGGATCAGCAATCAGCCCCAGCATTTT. The encoded protein is CASSKGQGRISNQPQHF.

This chain links TRBV7-2 with TRBJ2-3; 12 nucleotides align to TRBD2. V shed 3 bases and J 5 bases; nucleotides not matched to a gene: 6. The CDR3 totals 16 residues. Germline V lookup: CDR1 SGHTA, CDR2 FQGNSA. CDR3 residues: CASSFDLAGGVDTQYF. In nucleotides, the CDR3 is TGTGCCAGCAGCTTTGATCTAGCGGGAGGGGTAGATACGCAGTATTTT.

The count of this clone is one. The V call is TRBV19, the J call TRBJ1-1; D call uncertain. The CDR3 has 11 residues. The V end was cut by 8 bases, the J end by 7 bases, with 11 bases between. CDR1 is LNHDA, CDR2 SQIVND, per germline (reference sequence). CDR3 loop: CASFRGIEAFF. DNA for the CDR3: TGTGCCAGTTTTCGGGGAATTGAAGCTTTCTTT.

J is TRBJ2-7 and V is TRBV11-3; the match to TRBD2 covers 9 bases. Germline assignment: CDR1 SGHNT and CDR2 YENEEA. The CDR3 has 14 amino acids. Trimming cost V 6 bases and J 4 bases; bases outside gene matches: 7. CDR3 sequence reads: CASSSRSGSYEQYF. In nucleotides, the CDR3 is TGTGCCAGCAGTTCGCGTAGCGGGAGTTACGAGCAGTACTTC. Combining the CDR3 with reference TRBV11-3 and TRBJ2-7 gives the whole variable domain EAGVVQSPRYKIIEKKQPVAFWCNPISGHNTLYWYLQNLGQGPELLIRYENEEAVDDSQLPKDRFSAERLKGVDSTLKIQPAELGDSAVYLCASSSRSGSYEQYFGPGTRLTVT.

The chain couples TRBV7-3 to TRBJ2-3, with 14 nucleotides matching TRBD2. This CDR3 contains 15 residues. CDR1 SGHTA and CDR2 FQGTGA come from the germline V gene. The trim removed 5 bases at V and 4 bases at J, leaving 2 bases unmatched. The CDR3 reads CASSRLAGGADTQYF. CDR3 sequence (DNA): TGTGCCAGCAGCCGACTAGCGGGAGGGGCAGATACGCAGTATTTT.

The V call is TRBV29-1, the J call TRBJ1-2; D not certain. CDR3 length: 11 residues. Germline CDR1 is SQVTM and CDR2 is ANQGSEA. V lost 8 bases and J 5 bases, leaving 12 bases between the germline ends. DNA of the CDR3: TGCAGCTCCTGGACCCCATATGGCTACACCTTC. It is translated as CSSWTPYGYTF. The full variable domain, with the rest looked up from reference TRBV29-1 and TRBJ1-2, is SAVISQKPSRDICQRGTSLTIQCQVDSQVTMMFWYRQQPGQSLTLIATANQGSEATYESGFVIDKFPISRPNLTFSTLTVSNMSPEDSSIYLCSSWTPYGYTFGSGTRLTVV.

The V call is TRBV5-1, the J call TRBJ1-1; TRBD1 is a possible D gene (6 bases). The CDR3 is made up of 13 amino acids. V gave up 4 bases and J gave up 6 bases, with 13 bases separating them. Germline CDR1 is SGHRS and CDR2 is YFSETQ. The CDR3: CASSGAGAAEAFF. In DNA, the CDR3 is TGCGCCAGCAGCGGTGCGGGGGCCGCTGAAGCTTTCTTT. The whole variable domain, filled in from reference TRBV5-1 and TRBJ1-1, reads KAGVTQTPRYLIKTRGQQVTLSCSPISGHRSVSWYQQTPGQGLQFLFEYFSETQRNKGNFPGRFSGRQFSNSRSEMNVSTLELGDSALYLCASSGAGAAEAFFGQGTRLTVV.

The chain couples TRBV19 to TRBJ2-3; D remains ambiguous. The CDR3 consists of 13 residues. Germline CDR1 is LNHDA and CDR2 is SQIVND (reference sequence). The V gene lost 8 bases and the J gene lost 0 bases, with 9 bases spanning the gap. In DNA, the CDR3 is TGTGCCAGTGGCCTAGGTAGCACAGATACGCAGTATTTT. Encoded protein: CASGLGSTDTQYF.

The gene calls are TRBV11-1 and TRBJ2-3; perhaps D is TRBD1 or TRBD2 (6 bases each). The V gene lost 3 bases and the J gene lost 0 bases, with 13 bases spanning the gap. CDR1 is SGHAT and CDR2 is FQDESV in the germline V gene (reference sequence). The CDR3 is 16 amino acids. CDR3 coding DNA: TGTGCCAGCAGCTTCGTCGGGGGCTCTAGCACAGATACGCAGTATTTT. Amino acids: CASSFVGGSSTDTQYF.